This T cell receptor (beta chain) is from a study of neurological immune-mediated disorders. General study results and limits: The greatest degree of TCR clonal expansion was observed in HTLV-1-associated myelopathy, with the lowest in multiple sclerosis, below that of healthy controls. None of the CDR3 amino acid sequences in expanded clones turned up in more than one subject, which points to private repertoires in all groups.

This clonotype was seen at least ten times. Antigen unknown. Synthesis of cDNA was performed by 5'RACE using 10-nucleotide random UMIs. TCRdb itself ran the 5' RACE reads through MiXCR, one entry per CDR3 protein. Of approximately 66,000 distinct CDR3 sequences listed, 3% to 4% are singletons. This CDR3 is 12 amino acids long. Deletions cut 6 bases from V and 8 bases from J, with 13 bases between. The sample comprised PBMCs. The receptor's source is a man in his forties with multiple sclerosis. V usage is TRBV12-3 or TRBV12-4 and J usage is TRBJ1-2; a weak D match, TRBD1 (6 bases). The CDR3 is CASSTGRFGYTF. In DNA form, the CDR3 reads TGTGCCAGCAGCACAGGGAGGTTCGGCTACACCTTC.